This T cell receptor beta chain was identified during a study of control samples from healthy donors and cancer patients. With 8 bases removed from V and 0 bases from J, the gap between germline ends came to 10 bases. CDR3 length: 13 amino acids. Germline loops: CDR1 SNHLY, CDR2 FYNNEI. This clone was detected once. Using immunoSEQ multiplex PCR, the repertoire was profiled, and TCRdb retains in-frame clones only, with some absent. The repertoire consists of 250,000 to 300,000 clones, with almost 85% occurring once and the leading ten covering 10% to 15%. The chain carries TRBV2 and TRBJ1-1; D gene uncertain. Material: PBMCs. This clonotype was obtained from a woman in her fifties or sixties with lung cancer. CDR3 bases: TGTGCCAGCTCCGGGGATATGAACACTGAAGCTTTCTTT. Protein sequence: CASSGDMNTEAFF. The full variable domain, in which reference TRBV2 and TRBJ1-1 provide the parts outside the CDR3, is EPEVTQTPSHQVTQMGQEVILRCVPISNHLYFYWYRQILGQKVEFLVSFYNNEISEKSEIFDDQFSVERPDGSNFTLKIRSTKLEDSAMYFCASSGDMNTEAFFGQGTRLTVV.